The 28 T cell receptor beta chains given below trace back to one sample, sequenced in a study of T cells in Graves' hyperthyroidism and ophthalmopathy. Amplified regions were TCR beta CDR3 sequences from RNA transcripts. The study used the HTBI primer set for a first-round RT-PCR of the TCR CDR3. TCRdb processed the multiplex PCR reads anew with MiXCR; each CDR3 protein has one entry. Counted here are approximately 360,000 distinct CDR3 sequences, approximately 14% occurring once; the ten biggest clones make up about 30%. Sequencing was carried out using blood. Receptors were obtained from a woman younger than 30 with Graves' hyperthyroidism that later progressed to Graves' ophthalmopathy.

This clonotype was seen ten or more times. The J gene is TRBJ1-1, the V gene TRBV12-3 or TRBV12-4, with 8 bases matching TRBD1. This CDR3 spans 17 amino acids. V dropped 5 bases and J dropped 4; count of bases not matched to a gene: 15. The DNA of the CDR3 is TGTGCCAGCAGTCGACGTGGGGCAGGGGGCGGGAGCACTGAAGCTTTCTTT. This sequence encodes CASSRRGAGGGSTEAFF.

This clonotype has a count of ten or more. This chain links TRBV7-2 with TRBJ1-4, with a possible D match to TRBD1 (6 bases). CDR1 SGHTA and CDR2 FQGNSA come from the germline V gene. Trimming stripped 5 bases from V and 5 bases from J, with 12 bases between. This CDR3 comprises 14 residues. The CDR3 nucleotides read TGTGCCAGCAGCCTAGGAGGGGGAAATGAAAAACTGTTTTTT. Translated: CASSLGGGNEKLFF.

This clonotype was seen just once. The chain employs TRBV4-3 and TRBJ2-2, with D possibly TRBD1 on 5 matching bases. Trimming took 5 bases from V and 10 from J, leaving 14 bases between them. Germline V gives CDR1 LGHNA, CDR2 YSLEER. This CDR3 region has 13 residues. The CDR3 sequence: CASSDVRAVELFF. CDR3 DNA sequence: TGCGCCAGCAGCGACGTCAGGGCGGTGGAGCTGTTTTTT.

This clonotype has at least ten counts. The genes are TRBV7-9 and TRBJ2-1; 12 bases are a match to TRBD2. CDR3 length: 17 residues. Germline loops: CDR1 SEHNR, CDR2 FQNEAQ (reference sequence). V lost 3 bases to trimming and J lost 5 bases; unmatched junction nucleotides: 8. Here the CDR3 reads CASSFRGTSGHHNEQFF. CDR3 bases: TGTGCCAGCAGCTTCCGAGGGACTAGCGGGCACCACAATGAGCAGTTCTTC.

This clonotype occurred many times. The CDR3 loop reads CASSQGLAGDPVNEQFF. In DNA form, the CDR3 reads TGTGCCAGCAGTCAGGGACTAGCGGGAGATCCAGTCAATGAGCAGTTCTTC. The V and J genes are TRBV12-3 or TRBV12-4 and TRBJ2-1; 14 bases match TRBD2. Trimming removed 5 bases from V and 6 bases from J; junction bases left unmatched: 9. The CDR3 consists of 17 residues.

This clonotype showed up just a few times. V is TRBV9 and J is TRBJ2-7; D possibly corresponds to TRBD1 (5 bases). Germline CDR1 reads SGDLS; CDR2 reads YYNGEE. This CDR3 has 16 amino acids. Trimming pared 0 bases from V and 0 bases from J, leaving 13 bases between. CDR3 loop: CASSVGWQGSSYEQYF. The CDR3 DNA is TGTGCCAGCAGCGTAGGGTGGCAGGGCAGCTCCTACGAGCAGTACTTC.

This clonotype was counted only a few times. The rearrangement joins TRBV5-6 to TRBJ1-1; D is possibly TRBD1 (5 bases). V lost 0 bases and J 3 bases, leaving 9 bases between the germline ends. The CDR3 has 14 residues. Germline V lookup: CDR1 SGHDT, CDR2 YYEEEE. DNA for the CDR3: TGTGCCAGCAGCTTGGAACTCAGGGACACTGAAGCTTTCTTT. Encoded protein: CASSLELRDTEAFF.

The sample holds many counts of this clonotype. The chain couples TRBV4-3 to TRBJ2-7; D uncertain. Between the trimmed V and J ends, which lost 0 bases and 2 bases, there was a span of 11 bases. Per germline, CDR1 LGHNA and CDR2 YSLEER. The CDR3 runs to 15 residues. The CDR3 spells CASSQDKNTTYEQYF. CDR3 sequence (DNA): TGCGCCAGCAGCCAAGATAAGAACACGACCTACGAGCAGTACTTC.

The chain joins TRBV20-1 to TRBJ2-2; no reliable D call. Per the germline V gene, CDR1 is DFQATT and CDR2 is SNEGSKA (reference sequence). CDR3 length: 16 amino acids. Trimming pared 7 bases from V and 4 bases from J, leaving 22 bases between. Written as DNA, the CDR3 is TGCAGTGTCAGAAGACGGACCACCCAGAGCACCGGGGAGCTGTTTTTT. Translation gives CSVRRRTTQSTGELFF.

Only a few counts were recorded for this clonotype. V and J are TRBV2 and TRBJ1-5; D perhaps matches TRBD1 (5 bases). This CDR3 spans 15 amino acids. Germline V gene lookup returns CDR1 SNHLY and CDR2 FYNNEI. The germline V and J ends were trimmed by 2 bases and 7 bases, with 15 bases remaining between them. CDR3 DNA sequence: TGTGCCAGCAGTGAAAACGGGGGGGTCCGACAGCCCCAGCATTTT. It translates to CASSENGGVRQPQHF.

This clonotype was picked up a small number of times. This chain joins TRBV6-1 and TRBJ2-2, with a possible D match to TRBD2 (6 bases). Trimming shortened V by 6 bases and J by 6 bases, and 14 bases separated the two germline ends. Per germline, CDR1 MNHNS and CDR2 SASEGT. This CDR3 is built from 14 residues. The CDR3 is CASSGTEGAGELFF. As DNA, the CDR3 is TGTGCCAGCAGCGGGACGGAGGGAGCCGGGGAGCTGTTTTTT.

This clonotype was found many times. The chain recombines TRBV6-1 with TRBJ2-7, with 9 bases identical to TRBD2. The CDR3 is made up of 13 amino acids. Germline V lookup: CDR1 MNHNS, CDR2 SASEGT. V lost 9 bases, J lost 6 bases, and 9 bases stayed unmatched. The CDR3 DNA follows: TGTGCCAGAAGCGGGAGGCCCTTTTGCGAGCAGTACTTC. As protein: CARSGRPFCEQYF.

This chain connects TRBV9 to TRBJ2-1, with D perhaps being TRBD1 or TRBD2 (7 bases each). The CDR3 is 16 amino acids. Germline-derived CDR1 and CDR2 are SGDLS and YYNGEE. The ends were cut back, 4 bases at V and 5 bases at J, with 19 bases in the middle. The CDR3: CASSPDQGGSHNEQFF. In nucleotides, the CDR3 is TGTGCCAGCAGCCCAGATCAGGGGGGGTCCCACAATGAGCAGTTCTTC.

This clonotype was picked up many times. V and J are TRBV20-1 and TRBJ2-7; TRBD1 matches 7 bases. The CDR3 spans 14 residues. The trim removed 6 bases at V and 2 bases at J, leaving 10 bases unmatched. The germline gives CDR1 DFQATT, CDR2 SNEGSKA (reference sequence). CDR3 in amino acids: CSAGNRGLAYEQYF. The CDR3 DNA reads TGCAGTGCCGGCAACAGGGGTCTTGCCTACGAGCAGTACTTC.

This clonotype appeared many times. V is TRBV3-1 and J is TRBJ2-7, with unresolved D. CDR1 and CDR2 (germline): LGHDT, YNNKEL (reference sequence). The V and J ends lost 5 bases and 5 bases respectively, with 10 bases between them. The CDR3 is made up of 12 amino acids. DNA of the CDR3: TGTGCCAGCAGCTCAGATACCGACGAGCAGTACTTC. Encoded protein: CASSSDTDEQYF.

This clonotype occurred many times. The chain is built from TRBV18 and TRBJ2-5; no firm D call. Looked up from germline, CDR1 is KGHSH and CDR2 is LQKENI. Trimming took 2 bases from V and 2 from J, leaving 6 bases between them. CDR3 length: 13 residues. This CDR3 reads CASSPDRQETQYF. The CDR3 DNA reads TGTGCCAGCTCACCAGACCGGCAAGAGACCCAGTACTTC.

This clonotype was seen many times. The V gene is TRBV2, the J gene TRBJ2-7; possible D gene TRBD2, 5 bases. The CDR3 extends over 13 amino acids. From germline, CDR1 is SNHLY and CDR2 FYNNEI. Trimming removed 5 bases at V and 2 bases at J, with 10 bases between. Here the CDR3 DNA reads TGTGCCAGCAGTCGATCCGGGGCCTACGAGCAGTACTTC. Translated: CASSRSGAYEQYF.

There are many counts of this clonotype. The chain joins TRBV20-1 to TRBJ2-5; 11 positions agree with TRBD2. V was clipped by 3 bases and J by 10 bases; unmatched bases: 4. Per the germline V gene, CDR1 is DFQATT and CDR2 is SNEGSKA (reference sequence). The CDR3 consists of 12 residues. The CDR3 loop reads CSASTSGSHQYF. CDR3 DNA: TGCAGTGCTAGCACTAGCGGGAGCCACCAGTACTTC.

Note on this clonotype: A much larger clone is a single base away; this may be a read error. The chain carries TRBV28 and TRBJ2-2, with no clear D. The CDR3 has 12 amino acids. V dropped 7 bases and J dropped 7 bases, with 10 bases sitting between them. Germline CDR1 reads MDHEN; CDR2 reads SYDVKM. The CDR3 loop reads CASTSFCGELFF. In nucleotides, the CDR3 is TGTGCCAGCACCTCCTTTTGCGGGGAGCTGTTTTTT. The variable domain in full, with the rest retrieved from reference TRBV28 and TRBJ2-2, is DVKVTQSSRYLVKRTGEKVFLECVQDMDHENMFWYRQDPGLGLRLIYFSYDVKMKEKGDIPEGYSVSREKKERFSLILESASTNQTSMYLCASTSFCGELFFGEGSRLTVL.

This clonotype was seen ten or more times. The chain joins TRBV11-2 to TRBJ1-5; D is uncertain. The V gene's germline CDR1 is SGHAT and CDR2 FQNNGV. V gave up 1 base and J gave up 3 bases, with 7 bases separating them. This CDR3 is built from 14 residues. DNA of the CDR3: TGTGCCAGCAGCTTAGGTACAGTCAATCAGCCCCAGCATTTT. Protein: CASSLGTVNQPQHF.

This clonotype occurred many times. The V gene is TRBV12-3 or TRBV12-4, the J gene TRBJ2-1; 9 bases agree with TRBD2. The junction had 11 bases not matched to a gene; V was cut back by 3 bases and J by 8 bases. The CDR3 spans 16 residues. The CDR3 sequence is CASSLRFRGREYEQFF. The CDR3 DNA sequence: TGTGCCAGCAGTTTGAGGTTCCGCGGGAGGGAGTATGAGCAGTTCTTC.

The sample holds a few counts of this clonotype. The rearrangement links TRBV2 to TRBJ2-3; D unclear. Germline CDR1 reads SNHLY; CDR2 reads FYNNEI. The CDR3 sequence is 13 residues long. The ends were cut back, 8 bases at V and 4 bases at J, with 13 bases in the middle. The CDR3 coding sequence is TGTGCCAGCGATCCTCGGGCGTCAGATACGCAGTATTTT. It is translated as CASDPRASDTQYF.

The sample holds many counts of this clonotype. V is TRBV7-6 and J is TRBJ2-1; D not certain. The CDR3 extends over 16 amino acids. Trimming left V 0 bases short and J 0 bases short, with 9 bases between. Germline-derived CDR1 and CDR2 are SGHVS and FNYEAQ. The chain's CDR3 is CASSLAGSRSYNEQFF. The CDR3 coding sequence is TGTGCCAGCAGCTTAGCGGGGTCTCGCTCCTACAATGAGCAGTTCTTC. Looking up the rest from reference TRBV7-6 and TRBJ2-1 gives the full variable domain: GAGVSQSPRYKVTKRGQDVALRCDPISGHVSLYWYRQALGQGPEFLTYFNYEAQQDKSGLPNDRFSAERPEGSISTLTIQRTEQRDSAMYRCASSLAGSRSYNEQFFGPGTRLTVL.

This clonotype was observed many times. This chain links TRBV3-1 with TRBJ2-3, with 7 positions matching TRBD1. Looked up from germline, CDR1 is LGHDT and CDR2 is YNNKEL (reference sequence). V was clipped by 1 base and J by 7 bases; unmatched bases: 8. This CDR3 region has 15 residues. The CDR3 DNA follows: TGTGCCAGCAGCCAAGGACAGGGCGACACGAATACGCAGTATTTT. Amino acid sequence: CASSQGQGDTNTQYF.

The rearrangement links TRBV4-1 to TRBJ2-1; 15 bases fit TRBD2. Germline-derived CDR1 and CDR2 are MGHRA and YSYEKL. The CDR3 runs to 18 residues. V trimming: 3 bases; J trimming: 7 bases; junction bases outside the gene matches: 10. The CDR3 loop is CASSHSPRTSGRVNEQFF. The CDR3 bases are TGCGCCAGCAGCCATTCCCCCCGGACTAGCGGGAGGGTAAATGAGCAGTTCTTC.

This clonotype has just a few counts. This sequence joins TRBV18 and TRBJ2-7; TRBD1 agrees at 7 bases. The CDR3 extends over 15 amino acids. After removal of 2 bases from V and 1 base from J, the junction contained 5 bases not matched to a gene. CDR1 and CDR2 (germline): KGHSH, LQKENI. CDR3 coding DNA: TGTGCCAGCTCACCAAGGCAGGGGGTTTCCTACGAGCAGTACTTC. It translates to CASSPRQGVSYEQYF.

A few counts support this clonotype. The chain couples TRBV5-1 to TRBJ2-2; D remains unclear. The germline V gene has CDR1 SGHRS and CDR2 YFSETQ. V shed 1 base and J shed 5 bases, with 12 bases lying between them. This CDR3 spans 15 amino acids. DNA of the CDR3: TGCGCCAGCAGCTTGACTGCGGCTGGGACCGGGGAGCTGTTTTTT. Its translation: CASSLTAAGTGELFF.

The rearrangement joins TRBV9 to TRBJ2-7; TRBD2 might be the D (6 bases). Trimming pared 3 bases from V and 6 bases from J, leaving 16 bases between. The germline V gene has CDR1 SGDLS and CDR2 YYNGEE. The CDR3 consists of 14 residues. CDR3 coding DNA: TGTGCCAGCAGCGAGGGGCGGACTACGGGCGAGCAGTACTTC. It yields the protein CASSEGRTTGEQYF.